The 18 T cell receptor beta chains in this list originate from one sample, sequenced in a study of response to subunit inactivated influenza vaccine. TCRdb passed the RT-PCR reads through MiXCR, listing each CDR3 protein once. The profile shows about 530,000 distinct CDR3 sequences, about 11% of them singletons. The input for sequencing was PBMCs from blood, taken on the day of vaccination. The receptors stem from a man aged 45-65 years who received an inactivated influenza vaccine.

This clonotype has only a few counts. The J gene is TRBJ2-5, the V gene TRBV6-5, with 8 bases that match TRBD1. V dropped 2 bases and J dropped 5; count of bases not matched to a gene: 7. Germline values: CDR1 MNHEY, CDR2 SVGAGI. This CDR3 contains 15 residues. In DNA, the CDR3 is TGTGCCAGCAGTTACGAGACAGGGGTTGTGGAGACCCAGTACTTC. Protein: CASSYETGVVETQYF.

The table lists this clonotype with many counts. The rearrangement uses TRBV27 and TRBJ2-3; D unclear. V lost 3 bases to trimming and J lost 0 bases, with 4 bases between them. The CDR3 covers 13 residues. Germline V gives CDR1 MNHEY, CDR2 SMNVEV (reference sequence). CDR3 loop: CASSFASTDTQYF. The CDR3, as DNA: TGTGCCAGCAGTTTTGCCAGCACAGATACGCAGTATTTT.

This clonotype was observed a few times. The CDR3 DNA reads as TGTGCCAGCAGCCCCGGTGACTCGGCCTACAATGAGCAGTTCTTC. Translation: CASSPGDSAYNEQFF. The chain couples TRBV28 to TRBJ2-1; no clear D. CDR3 length: 15 amino acids. Germline lookup yields CDR1 MDHEN and CDR2 SYDVKM. Deletions cut 6 bases from V and 2 bases from J, with 14 bases between.

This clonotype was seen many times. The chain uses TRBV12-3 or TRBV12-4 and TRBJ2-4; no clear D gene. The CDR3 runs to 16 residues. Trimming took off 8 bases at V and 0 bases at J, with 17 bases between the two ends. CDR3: CASLPNEALAKNIQYF. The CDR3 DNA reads TGTGCCAGCCTCCCCAATGAGGCTCTAGCCAAAAACATTCAGTACTTC.

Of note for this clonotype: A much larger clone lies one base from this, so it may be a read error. The CDR3 DNA is TGCAGCGTTGAAGGGACAGGGAGGAGCACCGGGGATCTGTTTTTT. This encodes CSVEGTGRSTGDLFF. The chain recombines TRBV29-1 with TRBJ2-2; 8 bases agree with TRBD1. CDR1 is SQVTM, CDR2 ANQGSEA, per germline. The CDR3 totals 15 residues.

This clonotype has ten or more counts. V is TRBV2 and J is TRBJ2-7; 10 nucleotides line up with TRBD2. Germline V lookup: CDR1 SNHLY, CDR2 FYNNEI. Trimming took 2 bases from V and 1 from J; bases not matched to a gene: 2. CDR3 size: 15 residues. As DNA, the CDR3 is TGTGCCAGCAGTGAACTAGCGGGAGTATCCTACGAGCAGTACTTC. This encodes CASSELAGVSYEQYF.

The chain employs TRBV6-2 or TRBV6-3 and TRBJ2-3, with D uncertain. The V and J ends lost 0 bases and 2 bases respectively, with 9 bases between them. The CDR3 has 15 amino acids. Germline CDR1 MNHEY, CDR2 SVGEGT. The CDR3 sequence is CASSYSRGLTDTQYF. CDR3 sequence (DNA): TGTGCCAGCAGTTACTCCCGTGGGCTCACAGATACGCAGTATTTT.

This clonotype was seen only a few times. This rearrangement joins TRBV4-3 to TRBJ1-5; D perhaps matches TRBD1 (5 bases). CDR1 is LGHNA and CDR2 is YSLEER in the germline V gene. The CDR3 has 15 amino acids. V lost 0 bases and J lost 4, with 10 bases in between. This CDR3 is CASSQDLTVNQPQHF. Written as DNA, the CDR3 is TGCGCCAGCAGCCAAGATCTGACAGTAAATCAGCCCCAGCATTTT.

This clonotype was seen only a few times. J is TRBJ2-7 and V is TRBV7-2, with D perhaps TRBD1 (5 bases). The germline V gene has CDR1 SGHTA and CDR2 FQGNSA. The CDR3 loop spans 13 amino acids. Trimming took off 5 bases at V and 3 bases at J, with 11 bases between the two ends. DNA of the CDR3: TGTGCCAGCAGCGCAAACAGGAACTACGAGCAGTACTTC. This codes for CASSANRNYEQYF.

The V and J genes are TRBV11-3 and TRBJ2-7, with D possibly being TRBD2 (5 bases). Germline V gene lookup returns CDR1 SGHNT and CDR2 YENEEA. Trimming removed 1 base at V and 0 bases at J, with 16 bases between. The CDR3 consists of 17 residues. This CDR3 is CASSLGGLAESSYEQYF. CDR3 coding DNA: TGTGCCAGCAGCTTAGGAGGTCTAGCTGAAAGCTCCTACGAGCAGTACTTC.

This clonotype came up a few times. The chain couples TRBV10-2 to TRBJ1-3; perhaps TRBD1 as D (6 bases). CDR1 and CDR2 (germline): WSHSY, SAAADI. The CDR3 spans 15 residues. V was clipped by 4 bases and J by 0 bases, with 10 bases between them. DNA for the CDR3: TGCGCCAGCAGTGCATACAGGGCCTCTGGAAACACCATATATTTT. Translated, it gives CASSAYRASGNTIYF.

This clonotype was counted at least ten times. For the CDR3, the DNA is TGTGCCAGCAGTCCCGGAGAAGAGCAGTACTTC. Translation: CASSPGEEQYF. The J gene is TRBJ2-7, the V gene TRBV7-6; D unclear. This CDR3 comprises 11 residues. Germline CDR1 and CDR2: SGHVS and FNYEAQ. V was trimmed by 6 bases and J by 7 bases, leaving 10 bases between them. Using reference TRBV7-6 and TRBJ2-7 for the parts outside the CDR3, the full variable domain is GAGVSQSPRYKVTKRGQDVALRCDPISGHVSLYWYRQALGQGPEFLTYFNYEAQQDKSGLPNDRFSAERPEGSISTLTIQRTEQRDSAMYRCASSPGEEQYFGPGTRLTVT.

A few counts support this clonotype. The CDR3 loop is CASSLGLSVHEQFF. The DNA for the CDR3 is TGTGCCAGCAGCTTGGGACTGTCAGTCCATGAGCAGTTCTTC. The rearrangement joins TRBV7-2 to TRBJ2-1, with D tentatively TRBD2 (6 bases). V was cut by 3 bases and J by 8 bases, with 14 bases left in between. The germline V gene encodes CDR1 SGHTA and CDR2 FQGNSA. There are 14 residues in the CDR3.

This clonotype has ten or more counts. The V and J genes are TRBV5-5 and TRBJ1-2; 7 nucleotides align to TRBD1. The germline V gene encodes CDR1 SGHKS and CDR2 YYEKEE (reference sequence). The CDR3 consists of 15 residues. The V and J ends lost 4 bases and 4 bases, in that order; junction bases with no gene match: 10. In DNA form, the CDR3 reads TGTGCCAGCAGCAACCATCCCCGGGACAGCTATGGCTACACCTTC. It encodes CASSNHPRDSYGYTF.

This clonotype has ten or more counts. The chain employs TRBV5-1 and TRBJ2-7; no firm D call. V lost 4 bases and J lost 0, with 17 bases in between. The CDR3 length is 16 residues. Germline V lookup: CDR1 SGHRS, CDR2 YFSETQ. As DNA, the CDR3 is TGCGCCAGCAGCCCCGAGACGGGTCTCAGCTCCTACGAGCAGTACTTC. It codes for CASSPETGLSSYEQYF.

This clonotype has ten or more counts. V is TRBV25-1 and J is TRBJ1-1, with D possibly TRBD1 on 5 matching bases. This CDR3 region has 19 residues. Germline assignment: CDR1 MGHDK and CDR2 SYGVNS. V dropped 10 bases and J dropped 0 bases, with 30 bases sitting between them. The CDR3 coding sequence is TGTGCCACGCGCGGAGGGCCAGGGTACGGACTACAAATGAACACTGAAGCTTTCTTT. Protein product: CATRGGPGYGLQMNTEAFF.

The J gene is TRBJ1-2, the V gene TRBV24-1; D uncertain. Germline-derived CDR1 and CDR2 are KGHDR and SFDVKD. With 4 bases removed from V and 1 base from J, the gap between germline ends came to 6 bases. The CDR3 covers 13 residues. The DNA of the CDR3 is TGTGCCACCAGTGACAGAATTAACTATGGCTACACCTTC. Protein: CATSDRINYGYTF.

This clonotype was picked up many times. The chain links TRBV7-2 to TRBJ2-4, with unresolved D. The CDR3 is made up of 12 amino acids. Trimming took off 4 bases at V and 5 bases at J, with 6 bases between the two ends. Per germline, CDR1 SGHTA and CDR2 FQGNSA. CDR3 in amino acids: CASSWSENIQYF. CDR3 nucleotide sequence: TGTGCCAGCAGCTGGTCGGAAAACATTCAGTACTTC. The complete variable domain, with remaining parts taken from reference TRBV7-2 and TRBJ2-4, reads GAGVSQSPSNKVTEKGKDVELRCDPISGHTALYWYRQSLGQGLEFLIYFQGNSAPDKSGLPSDRFSAERTGGSVSTLTIQRTQQEDSAVYLCASSWSENIQYFGAGTRLSVL.